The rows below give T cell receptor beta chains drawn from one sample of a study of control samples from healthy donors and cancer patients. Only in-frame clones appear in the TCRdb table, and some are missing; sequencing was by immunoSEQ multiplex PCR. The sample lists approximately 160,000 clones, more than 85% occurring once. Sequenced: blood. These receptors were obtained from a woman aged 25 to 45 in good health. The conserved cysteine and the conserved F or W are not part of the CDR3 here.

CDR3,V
ASSLSGGNNEQF,TRBV7-2
ASSPSFLNYGYT,TRBV19
AISTTGANVLT,TRBV10-3
ASQGGASYEQY,TRBV11-2
ASSDGQGRNTIY,TRBV3-1/TRBV3-2
AISESTSRNEQF,TRBV10-3
ASSGDGNSPLH,TRBV5-1
ASSWRGTEAF,TRBV7-9
ASSQGGLGPNQPQH,TRBV3-1/TRBV3-2
ASSAQGYGAGEKLF,TRBV5-6
ASSPGPQETQY,TRBV27
ASSDSNGQNEKLF,TRBV6-4
ASSSEGQGTDTQY,TRBV5-4
ASSLDIRRGNTIY,TRBV7-2
ASSLIPPSGRFNEQF,TRBV7-3